A single sample gave rise to the 6 T cell receptor beta chains below, sequenced in a study of T cells after yellow fever vaccination. A single record per CDR3 protein comes from TCRdb applying MiXCR to the 5' RACE reads. The sample shows 300,000 to 400,000 distinct CDR3 sequences, roughly an eighth of them seen only once. Sequences were derived from CD4+ T cells sorted from PBMCs, sampled 15 days after the yellow fever booster vaccination. Every receptor here comes from a man in his late teens or twenties who received the YFV17D yellow fever vaccine.

This clonotype was counted only a few times. DNA of the CDR3: TGTGCCAGCAGCCCTACAGGGGTCCAAAATGAAAAACTGTTTTTT. Amino acid sequence: CASSPTGVQNEKLFF. V gene TRBV7-2 combines with J gene TRBJ1-4, with 7 bases identical to TRBD1. J was trimmed by 5 bases and V by 5 bases; bases with no gene match: 8. Germline CDR1 and CDR2: SGHTA and FQGNSA. The CDR3 consists of 15 residues. Full variable domain (missing parts from reference TRBV7-2 and TRBJ1-4): GAGVSQSPSNKVTEKGKDVELRCDPISGHTALYWYRQSLGQGLEFLIYFQGNSAPDKSGLPSDRFSAERTGGSVSTLTIQRTQQEDSAVYLCASSPTGVQNEKLFFGSGTQLSVL.

The chain couples TRBV12-3 or TRBV12-4 to TRBJ1-1; tentative D call: TRBD1 (5 bases). This CDR3 spans 15 amino acids. The V end lost 5 bases, the J end lost 4 bases, and 17 bases lay between the germline ends. The DNA for the CDR3 is TGTGCCAGCAGTCCCAGGTCCGTTGGGGGCACTGAAGCTTTCTTT. This encodes CASSPRSVGGTEAFF.

CDR3 in DNA: TGCAGCGTTTCGACGGGGCGGGCAGATACGCAGTATTTT. Protein product: CSVSTGRADTQYF. The V call is TRBV29-1, the J call TRBJ2-3; tentatively, D is TRBD1 or TRBD2 (5 bases each). The V end lost 5 bases, the J end lost 4 bases, and 13 bases lay between the germline ends. Germline V gene data show CDR1 as SQVTM and CDR2 as ANQGSEA. CDR3 size: 13 residues.

This chain uses TRBV18 with TRBJ2-3; 8 positions match TRBD2. This CDR3 is built from 16 residues. J was trimmed by 0 bases and V by 0 bases; bases with no gene match: 2. Germline CDR1 reads KGHSH; CDR2 reads LQKENI. CDR3 coding DNA: TGTGCCAGCTCACCACCGACTAGCGCTAGCACAGATACGCAGTATTTT. It yields the protein CASSPPTSASTDTQYF.

This clonotype was seen repeatedly, ten times or more. The chain recombines TRBV25-1 with TRBJ1-4; a weak D match, TRBD1 (6 bases). CDR1 MGHDK and CDR2 SYGVNS come from the germline V gene. CDR3 size: 12 residues. Trimming shortened V by 9 bases and J by 8 bases, and 13 bases separated the two germline ends. This CDR3 reads CASSGQSEKLFF. For the CDR3, the DNA is TGTGCCAGTTCCGGACAGAGCGAAAAACTGTTTTTT.

This clonotype was detected only a few times. The chain couples TRBV11-2 to TRBJ2-2; D is unresolved. The germline V gene has CDR1 SGHAT and CDR2 FQNNGV. The CDR3 totals 14 residues. The ends were cut back, 1 base at V and 6 bases at J, with 9 bases in the middle. The CDR3 coding sequence is TGTGCCAGCAGCTTAGGGGCTAGTCCCGGGGAGCTGTTTTTT. This codes for CASSLGASPGELFF.